A single sample gave rise to the 18 T cell receptor beta chains below, sequenced in a study of blood T cell repertoires in COVID-19. Profiling relied on immunoSEQ multiplex PCR, and the TCRdb table lists in-frame clones only, not all of them. The repertoire holds 150,000 to 200,000 clones, with 65% to 85% as singletons. The sample taken for sequencing was peripheral blood. The receptors were gathered from a human donor with acute or convalescent COVID-19. The donor label of this sample is uncertain.

The chain is built from TRBV6-5 and TRBJ2-2; 7 bases agree with TRBD1. CDR3 length: 14 residues. Trimming removed 6 bases from V and 7 bases from J; junction bases left unmatched: 8. CDR1 and CDR2 from the germline V gene are MNHEY and SVGAGI. This CDR3 reads CASSLTGNNGELFF. Written as DNA, the CDR3 is TGTGCCAGCAGCCTGACAGGGAATAACGGGGAGCTGTTTTTT.

This clone was seen once. The genes are TRBV7-7 and TRBJ2-5; possible D gene TRBD1, 6 bases. The CDR3 covers 14 residues. CDR1 is SSHAT, CDR2 FNYEAQ, per germline (reference sequence). Trimming removed 5 bases from V and 5 bases from J, with 15 bases in between. The CDR3 nucleotides are TGTGCCAGCAGCCCGACTGGGGGCCGGGAGACCCAGTACTTC. It encodes CASSPTGGRETQYF.

This chain links TRBV19 with TRBJ2-1, with 7 nucleotides matching TRBD2. This CDR3 comprises 18 residues. Germline V gene sequence: CDR1 LNHDA, CDR2 SQIVND (reference sequence). With V trimmed by 3 bases and J by 0 bases, 11 bases remained unmatched. In DNA form, the CDR3 reads TGTGCCAGTAGTATTCTTCGGGGGGACTTGAGCTCCTACAATGAGCAGTTCTTC. Residues: CASSILRGDLSSYNEQFF.

The chain is built from TRBV6-5 and TRBJ1-2; 9 bases fit TRBD1. The CDR3 is made up of 15 amino acids. In germline, CDR1 is MNHEY, CDR2 SVGAGI. Trimming took 10 bases from V and 4 from J; bases not matched to a gene: 13. CDR3 in DNA: TGTGCCATCCGGGACAGGGTAGGGGGACTCTATGGCTACACCTTC. It translates to CAIRDRVGGLYGYTF.

The rearrangement joins TRBV30 to TRBJ1-3, with unresolved D. The CDR3 has 14 residues. The V gene lost 5 bases and the J gene lost 8 bases, with 19 bases spanning the gap. Germline values: CDR1 GTSNPN, CDR2 SVGIG (reference sequence). CDR3 sequence reads: CAWWPGLSRDTIYF. Here the CDR3 DNA reads TGTGCCTGGTGGCCCGGACTCTCGAGGGACACCATATATTTT.

The chain employs TRBV19 and TRBJ1-4; D is possibly TRBD1 (5 bases). V was pared by 6 bases and J by 8 bases, with 13 bases between. Germline V lookup: CDR1 LNHDA, CDR2 SQIVND (reference sequence). The CDR3 contains 13 residues. CDR3 residues: CASSEGAREKLFF. The CDR3 DNA follows: TGTGCCAGTAGCGAAGGGGCTAGGGAAAAACTGTTTTTT.

The CDR3 nucleotides read TGTGCCACCGGAAATGGGGGCGGTGAGCAGTTCTTC. It yields the protein CATGNGGGEQFF. The chain links TRBV7-3 to TRBJ2-1; D possibly corresponds to TRBD1 (6 bases). Trimming left V 10 bases short and J 9 bases short, with 16 bases between. The CDR3 extends over 12 amino acids. Germline CDR1 is SGHTA and CDR2 is FQGTGA.

CDR3 loop: CASSQYYEQYF. CDR3 coding DNA: TGTGCCAGCAGCCAGTACTACGAGCAGTACTTC. V is TRBV6-5 and J is TRBJ2-7; D gene unclear. Per germline, CDR1 MNHEY and CDR2 SVGAGI. V dropped 6 bases and J dropped 3 bases, with 6 bases sitting between them. CDR3 length: 11 residues.

The chain couples TRBV9 to TRBJ2-2, with 11 bases aligning to TRBD2. V was pared by 2 bases and J by 3 bases, with 3 bases of the junction left unmatched. Germline CDR1 is SGDLS and CDR2 is YYNGEE. The CDR3 spans 16 residues. The CDR3 region is CASSVSGRAHTGELFF. CDR3 sequence (DNA): TGTGCCAGCAGCGTTAGCGGGAGGGCCCACACCGGGGAGCTGTTTTTT.

J is TRBJ1-1 and V is TRBV2; D unresolved. This CDR3 has 15 residues. The V end was cut by 0 bases, the J end by 1 base, with 9 bases between. In germline, CDR1 is SNHLY, CDR2 FYNNEI. The CDR3 DNA reads as TGTGCCAGCAGTGAAGCGCTTTTCGGGAACACTGAAGCTTTCTTT. Translation: CASSEALFGNTEAFF.

The V call is TRBV7-2, the J call TRBJ2-2; 10 bases align to TRBD2. V lost 6 bases, J lost 7 bases, and 11 bases stayed unmatched. Per germline, CDR1 SGHTA and CDR2 FQGNSA. The CDR3 sequence is 16 residues long. CDR3 region: CASSSLSSGSGGELFF. CDR3 in DNA: TGTGCCAGCAGTTCTCTTTCTAGCGGGAGTGGCGGGGAGCTGTTTTTT.

This chain uses TRBV28 with TRBJ2-3, with D possibly matching TRBD2 (5 bases). The CDR3 consists of 14 residues. With 5 bases removed from V and 1 base from J, the gap between germline ends came to 10 bases. CDR1 is MDHEN, CDR2 SYDVKM, per germline. CDR3 in amino acids: CASSRELGTDTQYF. The CDR3 nucleotides are TGTGCCAGCAGTAGGGAGTTGGGCACAGATACGCAGTATTTT.

The chain recombines TRBV5-8 with TRBJ1-1; D is undetermined. This CDR3 has 12 amino acids. The germline V gene encodes CDR1 SGHTS and CDR2 YDEGEE. Trimming shortened V by 2 bases and J by 5 bases, and 7 bases separated the two germline ends. The CDR3: CASSFEGTEAFF. The CDR3 coding sequence is TGTGCCAGCAGCTTCGAGGGAACTGAAGCTTTCTTT. The full variable domain, its missing parts supplied by reference TRBV5-8 and TRBJ1-1, is EAGVTQSPTHLIKTRGQQATLRCSPISGHTSVYWYQQALGLGLQFLLWYDEGEERNRGNFPPRFSGRQFPNYSSELNVNALELEDSALYLCASSFEGTEAFFGQGTRLTVV.

This clone came up a few times. V and J are TRBV14 and TRBJ2-2, with TRBD2 matching over 9 bases. The V gene's germline CDR1 is SGHDN and CDR2 FVKESK. This CDR3 is built from 15 residues. V lost 2 bases to trimming and J lost 4 bases; unmatched junction nucleotides: 2. CDR3 nucleotides: TGTGCCAGCAGCCAAAAGCGGGGGGCCACCGGGGAGCTGTTTTTT. It translates to CASSQKRGATGELFF.

This clone has a single count. V and J are TRBV28 and TRBJ1-1; D is perhaps TRBD1 (6 bases). Germline V gene data show CDR1 as MDHEN and CDR2 as SYDVKM. Trimming removed 7 bases from V and 7 bases from J, with 10 bases in between. This CDR3 is 11 amino acids long. The CDR3 here is CASIGTFEAFF. The CDR3, as DNA: TGTGCCAGCATCGGGACATTTGAAGCTTTCTTT.

This clone was found once. V usage is TRBV2 and J usage is TRBJ1-2, with D tentatively TRBD1 (5 bases). CDR1 is SNHLY, CDR2 FYNNEI, per germline. The CDR3 loop spans 15 amino acids. V lost 4 bases and J 4 bases, leaving 16 bases between the germline ends. The CDR3 DNA reads TGTGCCAGCAGTGGCAGAGGGTCCGGGGGCTATGGCTACACCTTC. Amino acid sequence: CASSGRGSGGYGYTF.

The chain recombines TRBV19 with TRBJ1-1; weak D call: TRBD1 (6 bases). Germline assignment: CDR1 LNHDA and CDR2 SQIVND (reference sequence). V lost 6 bases, J lost 4 bases, and 15 bases lay in between. CDR3 length: 14 amino acids. The CDR3 sequence: CASSQNRAVTEAFF. In nucleotides, the CDR3 is TGTGCCAGTAGCCAAAACAGGGCGGTCACTGAAGCTTTCTTT.

V usage is TRBV9 and J usage is TRBJ2-7; no reliable D call. The germline V gene has CDR1 SGDLS and CDR2 YYNGEE. Trimming removed 7 bases from V and 4 bases from J, with 9 bases in between. The CDR3 is 11 residues long. CDR3 sequence: CASRSRYEQYF. The DNA for the CDR3 is TGTGCCAGCCGGTCCCGATACGAGCAGTACTTC.